These 25 T cell receptor beta chains came from one sample sequenced in a study of identical twins. MiXCR, applied by TCRdb to the 5' RACE reads, yields one record per CDR3 protein. The profile shows 1.5 million to 2 million distinct CDR3 sequences, roughly a third of them singletons. Input material: cord blood. The receptors come from a newborn girl in good health.

The genes are TRBV27 and TRBJ1-5; D gene ambiguous. Trimming took off 4 bases at V and 1 base at J, with 14 bases between the two ends. CDR1 and CDR2 from the germline V gene are MNHEY and SMNVEV (reference sequence). The CDR3 runs 16 residues. CDR3 coding DNA: TGTGCCAGCAGTTCACAATTCCACGACAGCAATCAGCCCCAGCATTTT. Protein sequence: CASSSQFHDSNQPQHF.

This clonotype came up many times. This sequence joins TRBV12-3 or TRBV12-4 and TRBJ2-7, with TRBD1 identical over 7 bases. There are 16 residues in the CDR3. The V and J ends lost 1 base and 0 bases, in that order; junction bases with no gene match: 6. The CDR3 sequence is CASSLGQGGLSYEQYF. The CDR3 DNA follows: TGTGCCAGCAGTTTAGGACAGGGTGGTCTCTCCTACGAGCAGTACTTC.

This clonotype was seen a handful of times. This chain links TRBV6-2 or TRBV6-3 with TRBJ2-4; 8 nucleotides agree with TRBD2. Germline CDR1 and CDR2: MNHEY and SVGEGT. This CDR3 has 16 amino acids. V shed 5 bases, J shed 0 bases, and the junction held 6 bases outside the gene matches. CDR3 bases: TGTGCCAGCAGTCGTCCTAGCGGGCCAGCCAAAAACATTCAGTACTTC. Translated, it gives CASSRPSGPAKNIQYF.

The V and J genes are TRBV3-1 and TRBJ1-1; 8 bases line up with TRBD1. The germline V gene encodes CDR1 LGHDT and CDR2 YNNKEL (reference sequence). This CDR3 has 14 amino acids. V lost 5 bases, J lost 5 bases, and 7 bases stayed unmatched. In DNA, the CDR3 is TGTGCCAGCAGCGCTACAGGGGGAAGAACTGAAGCTTTCTTT. It specifies CASSATGGRTEAFF.

The table lists this clonotype with a few counts. V gene TRBV12-3 or TRBV12-4 combines with J gene TRBJ1-2, with TRBD1 matching 9 bases. Unmatched junction bases numbered 9, after V lost 5 bases and J lost 2 bases. The CDR3 contains 16 residues. The CDR3 protein is CASSPGRQGGNYGYTF. CDR3 nucleotides: TGTGCCAGCAGTCCGGGGCGACAGGGGGGGAACTATGGCTACACCTTC.

This clonotype was seen ten or more times. The chain recombines TRBV5-1 with TRBJ2-1; D is ambiguous. Germline values: CDR1 SGHRS, CDR2 YFSETQ. Trimming removed 3 bases from V and 7 bases from J, with 8 bases in between. CDR3 size: 12 residues. This CDR3 is CASSSTLNEQFF. CDR3 in DNA: TGCGCCAGCAGCTCCACGTTAAATGAGCAGTTCTTC.

This chain joins TRBV28 and TRBJ2-3; 14 bases align to TRBD2. The V segment lost 4 bases and the J segment 2 bases; nucleotides outside the gene matches: 5. The CDR3 runs 17 residues. CDR1 and CDR2 from the germline V gene are MDHEN and SYDVKM. CDR3 in amino acids: CASSYPTSGRATDTQYF. CDR3 bases: TGTGCCAGCAGTTACCCGACTAGCGGGAGGGCCACAGATACGCAGTATTTT.

The chain couples TRBV7-8 to TRBJ1-6; 7 bases are a match to TRBD1. The V gene end was trimmed by 3 bases and the J gene end by 6 bases; junction bases not matched to a gene: 17. The CDR3 is 19 amino acids. Germline V gives CDR1 SGHVS, CDR2 FQNEAQ. The CDR3 is CASSFKPPLYRDSNSPLHF. The CDR3 region has the DNA TGTGCCAGCAGCTTCAAGCCCCCACTTTACCGGGACAGTAATTCACCCCTCCACTTT.

This clonotype was detected only a few times. CDR3 residues: CASSQEDWTGGGDTQYF. The CDR3 DNA follows: TGCGCCAGCAGCCAAGAAGATTGGACAGGGGGGGGAGATACGCAGTATTTT. V usage is TRBV4-1 and J usage is TRBJ2-3, with 10 positions matching TRBD1. This CDR3 is built from 17 residues. Germline values: CDR1 MGHRA, CDR2 YSYEKL. The trim removed 0 bases at V and 5 bases at J, leaving 8 bases unmatched.

The chain has TRBV10-3 and TRBJ2-3, with 9 bases lining up with TRBD2. The CDR3 length is 17 residues. Germline trimming cut 5 bases from V and 5 bases from J; bases unmatched to any gene: 14. The germline V gene has CDR1 ENHRY and CDR2 SYGVKD. In nucleotides, the CDR3 is TGTGCCATCAGTTCGGGATTTGGCGGGAGGGCCGGAGATACGCAGTATTTT. It codes for CAISSGFGGRAGDTQYF.

DNA of the CDR3: TGTGCCAGCAGCCCCATTAGGGGGGCAGATGAGCAGTACTTC. This encodes CASSPIRGADEQYF. The chain employs TRBV25-1 and TRBJ2-5, with D perhaps matching TRBD1 or TRBD2 (6 bases each). Trimming stripped 6 bases from V and 11 bases from J, with 22 bases between. The CDR3 sequence is 14 residues long. Germline lookup yields CDR1 MGHDK and CDR2 SYGVNS.

This clonotype was detected only a few times. The V call is TRBV6-6, the J call TRBJ2-7, with TRBD1 as a possible D gene (5 bases). Germline lookup yields CDR1 MNHNY and CDR2 SVGAGI (reference sequence). Trimming took off 7 bases at V and 0 bases at J, with 13 bases between the two ends. CDR3 length: 14 residues. This CDR3 reads CASTQGGISYEQYF. CDR3 coding DNA: TGTGCCAGCACCCAGGGTGGAATCTCCTACGAGCAGTACTTC.

This clonotype has just a few counts. The chain employs TRBV6-6 and TRBJ2-5; 9 bases align to TRBD1. Germline V lookup: CDR1 MNHNY, CDR2 SVGAGI (reference sequence). There are 15 residues in the CDR3. V lost 6 bases and J lost 6; bases outside the gene matches: 11. The CDR3 nucleotides read TGTGCCAGCAGCAGACAACAGGGGGCTAGTAAGACCCAGTACTTC. This gives the protein CASSRQQGASKTQYF.

The V call is TRBV6-5, the J call TRBJ2-3; D is uncertain. The CDR3 consists of 14 residues. Per the germline V gene, CDR1 is MNHEY and CDR2 is SVGAGI. V was cut by 6 bases and J by 7 bases, with 17 bases left in between. CDR3 protein: CASRDRGVSNTQYF. In DNA, the CDR3 is TGTGCCAGCAGGGACCGTGGAGTGTCAAATACGCAGTATTTT.

The genes are TRBV7-9 and TRBJ1-4, with 7 positions matching TRBD1. Germline CDR1 is SEHNR and CDR2 is FQNEAQ (reference sequence). The CDR3 has 15 amino acids. Trimming removed 5 bases from V and 6 bases from J; junction bases left unmatched: 9. CDR3 loop: CASSTQGVGHEKLFF. The DNA of the CDR3 is TGTGCCAGCAGCACCCAGGGGGTAGGGCATGAAAAACTGTTTTTT.

There are a few counts of this clonotype. The CDR3 loop is CASNQPGTGHQPQHF. The CDR3 DNA follows: TGTGCCAGCAACCAGCCCGGGACAGGGCATCAGCCCCAGCATTTT. This chain uses TRBV28 with TRBJ1-5, with 9 bases matching TRBD1. Germline-derived CDR1 and CDR2 are MDHEN and SYDVKM. J gave up 5 bases and V 7 bases, and 9 bases lay outside the gene matches. The CDR3 totals 15 residues. Based on the CDR3 plus reference TRBV28 and TRBJ1-5, the full variable domain is DVKVTQSSRYLVKRTGEKVFLECVQDMDHENMFWYRQDPGLGLRLIYFSYDVKMKEKGDIPEGYSVSREKKERFSLILESASTNQTSMYLCASNQPGTGHQPQHFGDGTRLSIL.

This clonotype was seen only a few times. The chain carries TRBV28 and TRBJ2-1; 7 positions match TRBD2. Germline V CDR1 and CDR2: MDHEN, SYDVKM. V was pared by 6 bases and J by 8 bases, with 13 bases of the junction left unmatched. The CDR3 totals 15 residues. CDR3 nucleotide sequence: TGTGCCAGCAGCCGTGGACTAGTTAGTTTCGATGAGCAGTTCTTC. It encodes CASSRGLVSFDEQFF.

V is TRBV4-1 and J is TRBJ2-2; 7 bases are a match to TRBD2. CDR1 and CDR2 (germline): MGHRA, YSYEKL. J gave up 1 base and V 1 base, and 6 bases lay outside the gene matches. The CDR3 spans 17 residues. CDR3 sequence: CASSQVLAALNTGELFF. For the CDR3, the DNA is TGCGCCAGCAGCCAAGTCCTAGCGGCACTGAACACCGGGGAGCTGTTTTTT.

J is TRBJ2-2 and V is TRBV7-9; D might be TRBD2 (7 bases). Germline CDR1 is SEHNR and CDR2 is FQNEAQ (reference sequence). V was pared by 0 bases and J by 5 bases, with 16 bases between. CDR3 length: 17 residues. As DNA, the CDR3 is TGTGCCAGCAGCTTAGCGGGGGGGCTTTCCCCGACCGGGGAGCTGTTTTTT. Translation gives CASSLAGGLSPTGELFF.

This clonotype was observed a handful of times. J is TRBJ2-3 and V is TRBV12-5; no clear D. V was cut by 2 bases and J by 4 bases, with 19 bases left in between. The V gene's germline CDR1 is LGHNT and CDR2 FRNRAP. The CDR3 spans 17 residues. DNA for the CDR3: TGTGCTAGTGGTTTGCCCGGGCCCTCCGGTCCCCCAGATACGCAGTATTTT. Encoded protein: CASGLPGPSGPPDTQYF.

This clonotype has only a few counts. The chain links TRBV5-1 to TRBJ2-5; a possible D gene is TRBD1 (6 bases). Germline V gene data show CDR1 as SGHRS and CDR2 as YFSETQ. This CDR3 contains 14 residues. V was trimmed by 4 bases and J by 4 bases, leaving 14 bases between them. CDR3 sequence reads: CASSGQLGGETQYF. The CDR3 DNA follows: TGCGCCAGCAGCGGACAGCTTGGAGGAGAGACCCAGTACTTC.

This chain links TRBV5-4 with TRBJ1-1; TRBD1 agrees at 10 bases. Germline-derived CDR1 and CDR2 are SGHNT and YYREEE (reference sequence). J gave up 3 bases and V 4 bases, and 6 bases lay outside the gene matches. The CDR3 totals 15 residues. The DNA of the CDR3 is TGTGCCAGCAGCACCAGACAGGGGGCATACACTGAAGCTTTCTTT. This encodes CASSTRQGAYTEAFF.

This clonotype was counted ten times or more. The rearrangement links TRBV29-1 to TRBJ1-5, with D possibly being TRBD1 (5 bases). V lost 3 bases to trimming and J lost 3 bases, with 9 bases between them. Germline CDR1 SQVTM, CDR2 ANQGSEA. CDR3 length equals 13 residues. The CDR3 DNA reads TGCAGCGTTGACGGGGACGACAATCAGCCCCAGCATTTT. Residues: CSVDGDDNQPQHF.

This clonotype was recorded a few times. Here the CDR3 DNA reads TGCGCCAGCAACAGGGGTGCGGGGGACTACGAGCAGTACTTC. It specifies CASNRGAGDYEQYF. The chain couples TRBV10-2 to TRBJ2-7; either TRBD1 or TRBD2 may fit D (7 bases each). Germline-derived CDR1 and CDR2 are WSHSY and SAAADI. The CDR3 is made up of 14 amino acids. V lost 7 bases to trimming and J lost 3 bases, with 16 bases between them.

The count of this clonotype is one. CDR3 region: CASSSEGGGVTDTQYF. For the CDR3, the DNA is TGCGCCAGCAGCTCCGAAGGCGGGGGAGTGACAGATACGCAGTATTTT. The rearrangement joins TRBV5-1 to TRBJ2-3; TRBD2 matches at 7 bases. The junction had 10 bases not matched to a gene; V was cut back by 3 bases and J by 3 bases. CDR1 SGHRS and CDR2 YFSETQ come from the germline V gene. CDR3 length: 16 residues.